These 26 T cell receptor beta chains share one sample of origin, sequenced in a study of T cells after yellow fever vaccination (dated by TCRdb to about 2019). Libraries were prepared through 5' RACE. The reads were generated on an Illumina HiSeq 2500. TCRdb reran the public reads through fastp at Q25 and MiXCR, keeping productive beta chains. Rows matching on CDR3 protein sequence are summarized as one entry with the most common DNA and genes. The sample includes some 550,000 distinct CDR3 sequences, with about a fifth observed a single time. The ten biggest clones cover 14% of the sample. The treatment or condition label for this specimen denotes: live attenuated yellow fever vaccine strain. The sequences come from PBMCs, collected 15 days after the yellow fever booster vaccination. These receptors were collected from a man aged 25-40 years who received the YFV17D yellow fever vaccine.

This clonotype showed up just a few times. The rearrangement links TRBV7-9 to TRBJ2-3; D uncertain. The germline CDR1 and CDR2 sequences are SEHNR and FQNEAQ (reference sequence). This CDR3 comprises 15 residues. Trimming took 1 base from V and 3 from J, leaving 11 bases between them. The CDR3 reads CASSLVTRNTDTQYF. CDR3 nucleotides: TGTGCCAGCAGCTTAGTCACTCGGAATACAGATACGCAGTATTTT.

This clonotype was recorded a few times. The chain joins TRBV20-1 to TRBJ2-2; TRBD2 is a possible D gene (5 bases). Deletions cut 7 bases from V and 3 bases from J, with 12 bases between. This CDR3 is 13 amino acids long. Germline CDR1 is DFQATT and CDR2 is SNEGSKA (reference sequence). The CDR3, as DNA: TGCAGTGAGCGGAGACGGGACACCGGGGAGCTGTTTTTT. The encoded protein is CSERRRDTGELFF.

This sequence joins TRBV9 and TRBJ2-1; either TRBD1 or TRBD2 may fit D (6 bases each). Trimming pared 2 bases from V and 2 bases from J, leaving 14 bases between. Germline-derived CDR1 and CDR2 are SGDLS and YYNGEE. The CDR3 is 16 residues long. CDR3 amino acids: CASSVTGAGAYNEQFF. CDR3 coding DNA: TGTGCCAGCAGCGTTACGGGAGCAGGGGCCTACAATGAGCAGTTCTTC.

This chain joins TRBV4-3 and TRBJ1-1; D is undetermined. V lost 3 bases and J 9 bases, leaving 8 bases between the germline ends. The CDR3 has 11 amino acids. Germline CDR1 LGHNA, CDR2 YSLEER. The CDR3 bases are TGCGCCAGCAGCCAGGGAGGGAAAGCTTTCTTT. It codes for CASSQGGKAFF.

This clonotype was detected only a few times. CDR3 sequence: CASSLDGRNTGELFF. CDR3 DNA sequence: TGTGCCAGCAGCTTAGACGGGAGGAACACCGGGGAGCTGTTTTTT. The chain has TRBV13 and TRBJ2-2, with TRBD2 as a possible D gene (6 bases). CDR1 is PRHDT and CDR2 is FYEKMQ in the germline V gene (reference sequence). This CDR3 is 15 amino acids long. V lost 1 base, J lost 1 base, and 7 bases lay in between.

The chain uses TRBV28 and TRBJ1-6; TRBD1 is a possible D gene (5 bases). V lost 6 bases to trimming and J lost 10 bases, with 19 bases between them. Germline V lookup: CDR1 MDHEN, CDR2 SYDVKM. The CDR3 has 15 amino acids. The CDR3 sequence is CASSWGVGIGSPLHF. CDR3 nucleotides: TGTGCCAGCAGCTGGGGGGTGGGGATCGGGTCACCCCTCCACTTT.

V gene TRBV23-1 combines with J gene TRBJ2-1, with 7 bases that match TRBD1. TRBV23-1 is an ORF; its function is uncertain. V dropped 6 bases and J dropped 5; count of bases not matched to a gene: 7. The CDR3 consists of 14 residues. CDR3 DNA sequence: TGCGCCAGCAGCCCGGGACAGATCCACAATGAGCAGTTCTTC. Amino acids: CASSPGQIHNEQFF.

This clonotype turned up a few times. The chain couples TRBV12-3 or TRBV12-4 to TRBJ1-6; D gene unclear. Trimming took off 8 bases at V and 13 bases at J, with 15 bases between the two ends. The CDR3 runs to 12 residues. The CDR3 nucleotides are TGTGCCAGCGGTCATCATGGGAGTCCCCTCCACTTT. Its protein product is CASGHHGSPLHF.

This clonotype was picked up a small number of times. V is TRBV20-1 and J is TRBJ2-1, with 9 bases matching TRBD2. Germline loops: CDR1 DFQATT, CDR2 SNEGSKA (reference sequence). The CDR3 has 18 residues. The V segment lost 3 bases and the J segment 5 bases; nucleotides outside the gene matches: 17. The CDR3 here is CSARGGTGSGSRDNEQFF. CDR3 bases: TGCAGTGCTAGGGGGGGTACGGGTAGCGGGAGTAGGGACAATGAGCAGTTCTTC.

The chain links TRBV14 to TRBJ2-1; D not certain. Per the germline V gene, CDR1 is SGHDN and CDR2 is FVKESK. The CDR3 has 13 residues. V was cut by 8 bases and J by 4 bases, with 12 bases left in between. The CDR3 nucleotides are TGTGCCAGCTCGATGGACGCTTACAATGAGCAGTTCTTC. Protein: CASSMDAYNEQFF.

The table lists this clonotype with a few counts. V is TRBV19 and J is TRBJ2-2, with D unresolved. Germline loops: CDR1 LNHDA, CDR2 SQIVND (reference sequence). With 3 bases removed from V and 5 bases from J, the gap between germline ends came to 7 bases. This CDR3 comprises 13 residues. CDR3: CASSIEETGELFF. The DNA of the CDR3 is TGTGCCAGTAGTATTGAGGAAACCGGGGAGCTGTTTTTT.

V gene TRBV20-1 combines with J gene TRBJ2-2; a possible D gene is TRBD2 (5 bases). V was trimmed by 3 bases and J by 3 bases, leaving 8 bases between them. The germline V gene has CDR1 DFQATT and CDR2 SNEGSKA (reference sequence). The CDR3 loop spans 13 amino acids. CDR3 amino acids: CSARDFDTGELFF. The DNA of the CDR3 is TGCAGTGCTAGGGACTTTGACACCGGGGAGCTGTTTTTT.

The chain joins TRBV14 to TRBJ2-1, with 8 positions matching TRBD2. This CDR3 contains 18 residues. CDR1 SGHDN and CDR2 FVKESK come from the germline V gene. Trimming took 0 bases from V and 3 from J; bases not matched to a gene: 10. Written as DNA, the CDR3 is TGTGCCAGCAGCCAAGACCCTTGGGTAGCGGGATTCTACAATGAGCAGTTCTTC. Amino acids: CASSQDPWVAGFYNEQFF.

The DNA of the CDR3 is TGTGCCTTGAGAAGAGGCTACACCTTC. It encodes CALRRGYTF. The chain links TRBV5-4 to TRBJ1-2; no reliable D call. This CDR3 spans 9 amino acids. Germline assignment: CDR1 SGHNT and CDR2 YYREEE (reference sequence). Trimming left V 10 bases short and J 8 bases short, with 9 bases between.

This clonotype was detected only a few times. The chain combines TRBV7-9 with TRBJ2-1; D remains unclear. Germline-derived CDR1 and CDR2 are SEHNR and FQNEAQ (reference sequence). This CDR3 is built from 14 residues. V was cut by 3 bases and J by 0 bases, with 6 bases left in between. The CDR3, as DNA: TGTGCCAGCAGCTTCGCCAGCTCCTACAATGAGCAGTTCTTC. It yields the protein CASSFASSYNEQFF.

This clonotype was counted once. The CDR3 DNA sequence: TGTGCCAGCAGCTTAAGGGCCAGGGTAGCCGGGGAGCTGTTTTTT. Translated: CASSLRARVAGELFF. V usage is TRBV7-2 and J usage is TRBJ2-2; tentative D call: TRBD1 (5 bases). Germline loops: CDR1 SGHTA, CDR2 FQGNSA. V shed 2 bases and J shed 6 bases, with 13 bases lying between them. This CDR3 is 15 amino acids long.

The chain recombines TRBV20-1 with TRBJ1-2; D is possibly TRBD1 (5 bases). V shed 6 bases and J shed 4 bases, with 15 bases lying between them. CDR3 length: 13 residues. CDR1 is DFQATT, CDR2 SNEGSKA, per germline (reference sequence). CDR3 bases: TGCAGTGCCAGGGACGGGGTGCTCTATGGCTACACCTTC. Its translation: CSARDGVLYGYTF.

This clonotype was detected a few times. The rearrangement joins TRBV10-3 to TRBJ2-2; TRBD1 or TRBD2 may be the D gene (6 bases each). The CDR3 loop spans 15 amino acids. Trimming stripped 8 bases from V and 4 bases from J, with 17 bases between. Per the germline V gene, CDR1 is ENHRY and CDR2 is SYGVKD. The CDR3 reads CAIGGPRASTGELFF. In DNA, the CDR3 is TGTGCCATCGGGGGGCCCAGGGCTTCCACCGGGGAGCTGTTTTTT.

The chain uses TRBV20-1 and TRBJ1-5, with D perhaps matching TRBD1 (5 bases). The V and J ends lost 4 bases and 6 bases respectively, with 13 bases between them. The germline CDR1 and CDR2 sequences are DFQATT and SNEGSKA (reference sequence). There are 13 residues in the CDR3. CDR3 nucleotides: TGCAGTGCTATTCAGGGTTCGGGTCAGCCCCAGCATTTT. Its protein product is CSAIQGSGQPQHF.

This clonotype was recorded a few times. The chain joins TRBV20-1 to TRBJ2-1; 9 nucleotides match TRBD2. In germline, CDR1 is DFQATT, CDR2 SNEGSKA (reference sequence). The CDR3 extends over 17 amino acids. The trim removed 0 bases at V and 4 bases at J, leaving 10 bases unmatched. As DNA, the CDR3 is TGCAGTGCTAGAGATCCGCGGGAGGGACGGTGGTACAATGAGCAGTTCTTC. This translates into CSARDPREGRWYNEQFF.

The V call is TRBV15, the J call TRBJ2-3, with TRBD2 matching 7 bases. Per germline, CDR1 LNHNV and CDR2 YYDKDF (reference sequence). V trimming: 4 bases; J trimming: 2 bases; junction bases outside the gene matches: 9. This CDR3 is built from 16 residues. DNA of the CDR3: TGTGCCACCAGCAATCGATTCGCGGGGGTCACAGATACGCAGTATTTT. Its protein is CATSNRFAGVTDTQYF.

This clonotype occurred a few times. The chain has TRBV5-1 and TRBJ2-3, with 10 positions matching TRBD1. Per the germline V gene, CDR1 is SGHRS and CDR2 is YFSETQ. The CDR3 is 16 residues long. J gave up 5 bases and V 0 bases, and 6 bases lay outside the gene matches. The CDR3 nucleotides read TGCGCCAGCAGCTTGGTCGGGACAGGGGTAGGAGATACGCAGTATTTT. It is translated as CASSLVGTGVGDTQYF.

The rearrangement uses TRBV9 and TRBJ2-7, with TRBD2 identical over 9 bases. The CDR3 is 18 amino acids. Germline assignment: CDR1 SGDLS and CDR2 YYNGEE. The J segment lost 1 base and the V segment lost 4 bases, leaving 15 bases of the junction unmatched. Written as DNA, the CDR3 is TGTGCCAGCAGCCCAGGGGGGGAACTAGCGGGCACGTCCTACGAGCAGTACTTC. Amino acids: CASSPGGELAGTSYEQYF.

This clonotype has only a few counts. CDR3 loop: CGMSMGDEQFF. The DNA of the CDR3 is TGCGGTATGTCGATGGGGGACGAGCAGTTCTTC. V usage is TRBV29-1 and J usage is TRBJ2-1; D tentatively reads TRBD1 or TRBD2 (5 bases each). The CDR3 is made up of 11 amino acids. In germline, CDR1 is SQVTM, CDR2 ANQGSEA.

This clonotype was detected many times. DNA of the CDR3: TGCGCCAGCAGCGAGCCGGGACAGGGGGATGAGCAGTTCTTC. Amino acids: CASSEPGQGDEQFF. The rearrangement joins TRBV5-1 to TRBJ2-1; the match to TRBD1 covers 11 bases. The CDR3 runs 14 residues. V shed 4 bases and J 8 bases; nucleotides not matched to a gene: 5. Per the germline V gene, CDR1 is SGHRS and CDR2 is YFSETQ.

This clonotype was counted a few times. V usage is TRBV3-1 and J usage is TRBJ1-6; D remains unclear. CDR3 length: 13 residues. The V and J ends lost 4 bases and 6 bases respectively, with 7 bases between them. In germline, CDR1 is LGHDT, CDR2 YNNKEL (reference sequence). CDR3 nucleotide sequence: TGTGCCAGCAGCCGCGGAGCTAATTCACCCCTCCACTTT. Translating gives CASSRGANSPLHF.